This T cell receptor beta chain derives from a study of cytomegalovirus exposure and HLA in healthy donors. Study-wide findings and caveats: There were some public TCRs occurring in many donors, but most TCR sequences were rare. Follow-up analysis seemed to connect common viral pathogens with several of the most significant clusters identified. Most TCR beta V segments were productive about 87% or about 30% of the time in an earlier analysis.

Concerning this clone itself: Its cognate antigen is unknown.

This CDR3 comprises 15 residues. Germline V gene sequence: CDR1 SGHRS, CDR2 YFSETQ. Trimming removed 1 base from V and 4 bases from J, with 14 bases in between. Whereas donors were nominally healthy upon sampling, unrecorded immune exposures were probable. 13 Jbeta primers and 60 Vbeta primers were used for the PCR. Assay used: immunoSEQ multiplex PCR; TCRdb lists only in-frame clones, some missing. The data hold about 98,000 clones, with roughly 76% observed a single time. The chain has TRBV5-1 and TRBJ2-5; the D is unclear. What was sequenced was PBMCs. The receptor comes from a man over 45 in good health and CMV-seronegative. CDR3 coding DNA: TGCGCCAGCAGCTTGAATGTAGCAGCCGGAGAGACCCAGTACTTC. Its translation: CASSLNVAAGETQYF. Using reference TRBV5-1 and TRBJ2-5 for the parts outside the CDR3, the full variable domain is KAGVTQTPRYLIKTRGQQVTLSCSPISGHRSVSWYQQTPGQGLQFLFEYFSETQRNKGNFPGRFSGRQFSNSRSEMNVSTLELGDSALYLCASSLNVAAGETQYFGPGTRLLVL.